Listed below are T cell receptor beta chains from one sample, sequenced in a study of T cell clonotyping in hematopoietic cell transplantation. Clones were read by immunoSEQ multiplex PCR, and TCRdb kept only the in-frame ones, dropping some. Here the sample spans about 11,000 clones, roughly nine tenths being singletons. The input for sequencing was peripheral blood mononuclear cells, taken before stem cell transplant. The source is a woman aged 40-49 years with acute myeloid leukemia. Some clones in this sample may be carry-over from other donors' samples. CDR3s include the opening cysteine and the closing phenylalanine or tryptophan. The D gene is left open where the match is weak. Rows give clone size only sometimes, using once, few, many, or a class for an expanded clone.

j_call | clone_size | v_call | d_call | cdr3_aa | cdr3_nt
TRBJ1-2 | once | TRBV9 | - | CASSDTLNYGYTF | TGTGCCAGCAGCGACACACTGAACTATGGCTACACCTTC
TRBJ2-7 | - | TRBV7-2 | TRBD1 | CASSLFGNRGSSSYEQYF | TGTGCCAGCAGCTTATTTGGAAACAGGGGTTCGAGCTCCTACGAGCAGTACTTC
TRBJ1-2 | - | TRBV6-5 | TRBD1 | CASSSQGAQRYGYTF | TGTGCCAGCAGTTCCCAGGGGGCTCAAAGATATGGCTACACCTTC
TRBJ2-2 | - | TRBV10-3 | - | CAISESGGVNTGELFF | TGTGCCATCAGTGAAAGTGGGGGAGTGAACACCGGGGAGCTGTTTTTT
TRBJ2-7 | - | TRBV19 | TRBD1 | CASSIFPPPTGVHYEQYF | TGTGCCAGTAGTATATTCCCACCGCCGACAGGGGTTCACTACGAGCAGTACTTC
TRBJ1-2 | few | TRBV9 | - | CASSPGRGNYGYTF | TGTGCCAGCAGCCCAGGAAGGGGGAACTATGGCTACACCTTC
TRBJ1-6 | - | TRBV7-6 | - | CASSWGDNSPLHF | TGTGCCAGCAGTTGGGGAGATAATTCACCCCTCCACTTT
TRBJ2-1 | - | TRBV7-9 | TRBD1 | CASSLEGQGTEQFF | TGTGCCAGCAGCTTGGAGGGACAGGGCACTGAGCAGTTCTTC
TRBJ1-2 | once | TRBV30 | TRBD1 | CASRTGGSRNYGYTF | TGTGCGTCAAGGACAGGGGGCTCGAGGAACTATGGCTACACCTTC
TRBJ2-7 | - | TRBV29-1 | - | CSVEETGFYEQYF | TGCAGCGTTGAAGAGACAGGCTTCTACGAGCAGTACTTC
TRBJ2-1 | - | TRBV9 | TRBD2 | CASSVESALAGRSSYNEQFF | TGTGCCAGCAGCGTAGAATCGGCCCTAGCGGGAAGGAGCTCCTACAATGAGCAGTTCTTC
TRBJ1-3 | - | TRBV14 | - | CASSQAPKPSGNTIYF | TGTGCCAGCAGCCAAGCTCCTAAACCCTCTGGAAACACCATATATTTT
TRBJ2-7 | - | TRBV5-4 | TRBD2 | CASSSGGLAGISYEQYF | TGTGCCAGCAGCTCCGGAGGACTAGCGGGAATTTCTTACGAGCAGTACTTC
TRBJ1-2 | - | TRBV7-8 | - | CASSPLRVPVNYGYTF | TGTGCCAGCAGCCCGCTTAGGGTCCCTGTGAACTATGGCTACACCTTC
TRBJ2-2 | - | TRBV4-3 | TRBD2 | CASSQRTSGNLAGELFF | TGCGCCAGCAGCCAACGTACTAGCGGAAATCTGGCCGGGGAGCTGTTTTTT
TRBJ1-2 | - | TRBV7-9 | - | CASSLDWGAGYGYTF | TGTGCCAGCAGCTTAGATTGGGGGGCTGGCTATGGCTACACCTTC
TRBJ1-1 | - | TRBV9 | - | CASSTGVNTEAFF | TGTGCCAGCAGCACCGGGGTGAACACTGAAGCTTTCTTT
TRBJ1-2 | - | TRBV7-9 | - | CASSLTPGPSQEGYTF | TGTGCCAGCAGCCTAACTCCGGGACCTAGCCAAGAGGGCTACACCTTC
TRBJ2-7 | - | TRBV9 | - | CASSVELAPREQYF | TGTGCCAGCAGCGTAGAACTAGCTCCACGGGAGCAGTACTTC
TRBJ1-1 | - | TRBV30 | TRBD1 | CAWSLQGPLKAFF | TGTGCCTGGAGTCTACAGGGGCCACTAAAAGCTTTCTTT
TRBJ1-2 | - | TRBV10-3 | TRBD1 | CAISGRDRGDGYTF | TGTGCCATCAGTGGGAGGGACAGGGGGGATGGCTACACCTTC
TRBJ2-7 | - | TRBV5-1 | - | CASSSNREQYF | TGCGCCAGCAGCTCGAATCGCGAGCAGTACTTC
TRBJ2-7 | - | TRBV4-2 | TRBD2 | CASSPAAGAYEQYF | TGTGCCAGCAGCCCCGCAGCGGGGGCCTACGAGCAGTACTTC
TRBJ2-7 | - | TRBV19 | - | CASSSALLYEQYF | TGTGCCAGTAGTTCCGCACTTCTATACGAGCAGTACTTC
TRBJ2-2 | - | TRBV6-1 | TRBD2 | CASSEFFGRAPGELFF | TGTGCCAGCAGTGAATTCTTCGGGAGGGCCCCCGGGGAGCTGTTTTTT
TRBJ1-1 | - | TRBV30 | - | CAWMENTEAFF | TGTGCCTGGATGGAGAACACTGAAGCTTTCTTT
TRBJ2-7 | medium-sized | TRBV10-1 | TRBD1 | CASSESGTGHEQYF | TGCGCCAGCAGTGAGTCCGGGACAGGGCACGAGCAGTACTTC
TRBJ1-3 | - | TRBV9 | TRBD1 | CASSVLQGATGNTIYF | TGTGCCAGCAGCGTTCTACAGGGGGCTACGGGAAACACCATATATTTT
TRBJ2-7 | - | TRBV28 | TRBD2 | CASSPRGGSTAYEQYF | TGTGCCAGCAGCCCAAGGGGAGGGAGTACTGCCTACGAGCAGTACTTC
TRBJ2-3 | - | TRBV7-2 | - | CASSFGPITDTQYF | TGTGCCAGCAGCTTCGGACCTATAACAGATACGCAGTATTTT
TRBJ1-1 | - | TRBV30 | TRBD1 | CAWSVVRTGEAFF | TGTGCCTGGAGTGTGGTTCGGACAGGGGAAGCTTTCTTT
TRBJ1-1 | - | TRBV7-3 | TRBD1 | CASSLQGAGTEAFF | TGTGCCAGCAGCTTACAGGGGGCGGGAACTGAAGCTTTCTTT
TRBJ2-7 | - | TRBV19 | TRBD2 | CATRLAGGRYYEQYF | TGTGCCACCAGACTAGCGGGAGGTCGCTACTACGAGCAGTACTTC
TRBJ1-1 | - | TRBV6-4 | TRBD1 | CASRRGTGARNTEAFF | TGTGCCAGCAGGAGGGGGACAGGGGCGCGAAACACTGAAGCTTTCTTT
TRBJ2-5 | - | TRBV10-2 | - | CASSTQGLETQYF | TGCGCCAGCAGTACCCAGGGGTTAGAGACCCAGTACTTC
TRBJ2-5 | - | TRBV25-1 | - | CASSTPGDSKTQYF | TGTGCCAGCTCGACCCCAGGGGATTCGAAGACCCAGTACTTC
TRBJ2-1 | - | TRBV10-2 | TRBD2 | CASDRGGGSYEQFF | TGCGCCAGCGACCGGGGCGGCGGGAGCTATGAGCAGTTCTTC
TRBJ2-7 | - | TRBV18 | - | CASSWIPLYEQYF | TGTGCCAGCTCCTGGATCCCCCTCTACGAGCAGTACTTC
TRBJ1-3 | few | TRBV9 | - | CASSTDIRGSGNTIYF | TGTGCCAGCAGCACGGACATCCGAGGCTCTGGAAACACCATATATTTT
TRBJ2-3 | - | TRBV4-3 | TRBD1 | CASSQEAGTGGPRDTQYF | TGCGCCAGCAGCCAAGAAGCCGGGACAGGGGGGCCGCGGGATACGCAGTATTTT
TRBJ2-2 | once | TRBV4-3 | - | CASSQVRFTGELFF | TGCGCCAGCAGCCAAGTTAGGTTTACCGGGGAGCTGTTTTTT
TRBJ2-3 | - | TRBV27 | - | CASSLRTDTQYF | TGTGCCAGCAGTTTACGCACAGATACGCAGTATTTT
TRBJ1-2 | - | TRBV11-2 | - | CASSLVGYGYTF | TGTGCCAGCAGCCTCGTCGGGTATGGCTACACCTTC
TRBJ2-5 | - | TRBV9 | TRBD2 | CASSGIRGLASETQYF | TGTGCCAGCAGCGGCATCCGGGGACTAGCTTCAGAGACCCAGTACTTC
TRBJ2-7 | - | TRBV11-2 | - | CASSPPRGGKGYEQYF | TGTGCCAGCAGCCCCCCTCGGGGCGGGAAGGGCTACGAGCAGTACTTC
TRBJ2-7 | - | TRBV19 | - | CASSFTGKSYEQYF | TGTGCCAGTAGTTTTACAGGGAAAAGCTACGAGCAGTACTTC
TRBJ1-2 | - | TRBV4-1 | - | CASSQVPGSPNYGYTF | TGCGCCAGCAGCCAAGTACCCGGCAGCCCCAACTATGGCTACACCTTC
TRBJ2-5 | - | TRBV9 | - | CASSSGPPVETQYF | TGTGCCAGCAGCTCCGGGCCCCCGGTAGAGACCCAGTACTTC
TRBJ1-2 | - | TRBV10-3 | - | CAISESPSLGGYTF | TGTGCCATCAGTGAGTCTCCGAGCTTAGGTGGCTACACCTTC